The 29 T cell receptor beta chains presented below share a single source sample, sequenced in a study of blood T cells in healthy people across ages. Together with a sample-barcoded 5' primer, a J-beta primer mix was included in a second PCR lasting about 6 to 12 cycles. TCRdb reanalysed the 5' RACE reads using MiXCR and keeps one entry per CDR3 protein. The data contain 890,000 or so distinct CDR3 sequences, about 59% of them singletons. Material for sequencing was blood. These receptors were taken from a man between 25 and 39 years old in good health.

The chain is built from TRBV4-3 and TRBJ2-1, with D possibly being TRBD1 (5 bases). Trimming stripped 0 bases from V and 3 bases from J, with 12 bases between. CDR1 LGHNA and CDR2 YSLEER come from the germline V gene. The CDR3 is 16 residues long. In nucleotides, the CDR3 is TGCGCCAGCAGCCAAGATCTTTGGACATTCTACAATGAGCAGTTCTTC. This translates into CASSQDLWTFYNEQFF.

J is TRBJ2-7 and V is TRBV4-2, with 15 bases that match TRBD2. The CDR3 totals 19 residues. Losses at the gene ends were 3 bases for V and 1 base for J; bases not matched to a gene: 10. Germline values: CDR1 LGHNA, CDR2 YNFKEQ. The CDR3 loop is CASSHIVGTSGGLSYEQYF. DNA of the CDR3: TGTGCCAGCAGCCACATCGTCGGGACTAGCGGGGGGTTATCCTACGAGCAGTACTTC.

This chain joins TRBV9 and TRBJ1-2; D might be TRBD1 (5 bases). Trimming removed 4 bases at V and 0 bases at J, with 19 bases between. Per germline, CDR1 SGDLS and CDR2 YYNGEE. The CDR3 loop spans 17 amino acids. CDR3 sequence: CASSPSGAEMSNYGYTF. CDR3 DNA sequence: TGTGCCAGCAGCCCCTCCGGGGCGGAGATGTCTAACTATGGCTACACCTTC. The full variable domain, with the rest looked up from reference TRBV9 and TRBJ1-2, is DSGVTQTPKHLITATGQRVTLRCSPRSGDLSVYWYQQSLDQGLQFLIQYYNGEERAKGNILERFSAQQFPDLHSELNLSSLELGDSALYFCASSPSGAEMSNYGYTFGSGTRLTVV.

The genes are TRBV20-1 and TRBJ2-7; either TRBD1 or TRBD2 may fit D (5 bases each). The germline gives CDR1 DFQATT, CDR2 SNEGSKA (reference sequence). The CDR3 consists of 13 residues. The CDR3 DNA follows: TGCAGCGCCCCGAGGGGCGGATCCTACGAGCAGTACTTC. As protein: CSAPRGGSYEQYF.

J is TRBJ2-4 and V is TRBV11-2; D might be TRBD1 or TRBD2, each matching 5 bases. The DNA end is more similar to TRBJ2-7, so the J call may be wrong. CDR3 length: 15 residues. The V gene's germline CDR1 is SGHAT and CDR2 FQNNGV. CDR3 loop: CASSPPGGTEYEQYF. CDR3 nucleotides: TGTGCCAGCAGTCCTCCTGGGGGTACGGAGTACGAGCAGTACTTC.

The V gene is TRBV2, the J gene TRBJ2-1; perhaps TRBD1 as D (5 bases). V gave up 1 base and J gave up 3 bases, with 10 bases separating them. Germline CDR1 and CDR2: SNHLY and FYNNEI. This CDR3 comprises 15 residues. For the CDR3, the DNA is TGTGCCAGCAGTGAAGAGGGGCTAAACTACAATGAGCAGTTCTTC. It specifies CASSEEGLNYNEQFF.

The V call is TRBV5-6, the J call TRBJ1-2; no clear D gene. This CDR3 has 11 amino acids. CDR1 is SGHDT, CDR2 YYEEEE, per germline. V lost 0 bases, J lost 8 bases, and 5 bases lay in between. For the CDR3, the DNA is TGTGCCAGCAGCTTGGACGCCGGCTACACCTTC. It encodes CASSLDAGYTF. Complete variable domain (other parts from reference TRBV5-6 and TRBJ1-2): DAGVTQSPTHLIKTRGQQVTLRCSPKSGHDTVSWYQQALGQGPQFIFQYYEEEERQRGNFPDRFSGHQFPNYSSELNVNALLLGDSALYLCASSLDAGYTFGSGTRLTVV.

The J gene is TRBJ2-7, the V gene TRBV6-2 or TRBV6-3, with D possibly matching TRBD1 (7 bases). The CDR3 extends over 15 amino acids. CDR1 is MNHEY, CDR2 SVGEGT, per germline. V was pared by 2 bases and J by 2 bases, with 13 bases between. This chain's CDR3 is CASSYAGGGPYEQYF. CDR3 DNA sequence: TGTGCCAGCAGTTACGCAGGAGGGGGCCCCTACGAGCAGTACTTC.

The CDR3 here is CASSPTARESYEQYF. The DNA for the CDR3 is TGTGCCAGCAGCCCCACGGCTCGGGAGTCCTACGAGCAGTACTTC. The chain couples TRBV7-2 to TRBJ2-7; a weak D match, TRBD2 (6 bases). Germline V CDR1 and CDR2: SGHTA, FQGNSA. V lost 5 bases and J 1 base, leaving 15 bases between the germline ends. The CDR3 has 15 amino acids.

The chain has TRBV7-8 and TRBJ2-5, with TRBD2 identical over 15 bases. Looked up from germline, CDR1 is SGHVS and CDR2 is FQNEAQ. There are 20 residues in the CDR3. V lost 3 bases, J lost 1 base, and 12 bases stayed unmatched. The CDR3 bases are TGTGCCAGCAGCTTTCCGGGACTAGCGGGGGGTCCCGATTTCCAAGAGACCCAGTACTTC. This sequence encodes CASSFPGLAGGPDFQETQYF. The full variable domain, in which reference TRBV7-8 and TRBJ2-5 provide the parts outside the CDR3, is GAGVSQSPRYKVAKRGQDVALRCDPISGHVSLFWYQQALGQGPEFLTYFQNEAQLDKSGLPSDRFFAERPEGSVSTLKIQRTQQEDSAVYLCASSFPGLAGGPDFQETQYFGPGTRLLVL.

Notes on this clonotype: The junction does not match germline at one end; this may be a read error. The chain joins TRBV12-3 or TRBV12-4 to TRBJ1-4; a weak D match, TRBD1 (5 bases). This CDR3 spans 16 amino acids. Here the CDR3 DNA reads TGTGCCAGCAGGTTAGAGAGGGGCGCAACTAGTGAAAAACTGTTTTTT. Encoded protein: CASRLERGATSEKLFF.

This clonotype was seen only a few times. The gene calls are TRBV12-3 or TRBV12-4 and TRBJ2-7; D assignment may be TRBD1 or TRBD2 (5 bases each). This CDR3 is built from 15 residues. Trimming removed 8 bases at V and 5 bases at J, with 22 bases between. The CDR3 bases are TGTGCCAGCCCACCGGGGAGACAGTGTTCCGACGAGCAGTACTTC. Protein: CASPPGRQCSDEQYF.

The V and J genes are TRBV7-3 and TRBJ2-7; D remains ambiguous. The CDR3 totals 9 residues. Germline loops: CDR1 SGHTA, CDR2 FQGTGA. V was pared by 10 bases and J by 7 bases, with 8 bases between. The CDR3: CATRLEQYF. DNA of the CDR3: TGTGCCACGCGGTTGGAGCAGTACTTC.

The rearrangement joins TRBV27 to TRBJ1-2; 10 bases line up with TRBD1. The CDR3 is made up of 15 amino acids. Germline CDR1 reads MNHEY; CDR2 reads SMNVEV (reference sequence). After removal of 5 bases from V and 3 bases from J, the junction contained 6 bases not matched to a gene. CDR3 in DNA: TGTGCCAGCAGTACGGGACAGGGGAAAGACTATGGCTACACCTTC. Translating gives CASSTGQGKDYGYTF.

This rearrangement joins TRBV4-3 to TRBJ2-1, with D unclear. V was cut by 0 bases and J by 6 bases, with 6 bases left in between. The V gene's germline CDR1 is LGHNA and CDR2 YSLEER. CDR3 length equals 13 residues. CDR3 loop: CASSQERTNEQFF. The CDR3 DNA is TGCGCCAGCAGCCAAGAAAGGACCAATGAGCAGTTCTTC.

CDR3 amino acids: CASSSGIFQAETQYF. The CDR3 DNA reads as TGCGCCAGCAGTTCAGGGATCTTCCAGGCGGAGACCCAGTACTTC. The chain recombines TRBV5-1 with TRBJ2-5; a weak D match, TRBD1 (5 bases). V was pared by 5 bases and J by 5 bases, with 19 bases between. The CDR3 extends over 15 amino acids. Per germline, CDR1 SGHRS and CDR2 YFSETQ.

This rearrangement joins TRBV30 to TRBJ2-1; possibly TRBD1 or TRBD2 for D (6 bases each). Germline V gene lookup returns CDR1 GTSNPN and CDR2 SVGIG (reference sequence). The CDR3 runs 15 residues. V shed 0 bases and J shed 5 bases, with 14 bases lying between them. The CDR3 sequence is CAWSVRLGGHNEQFF. The CDR3 coding sequence is TGTGCCTGGAGTGTACGGCTTGGGGGGCACAATGAGCAGTTCTTC.

DNA for the CDR3: TGCAGTGCTAAGACTAGCAGAACTCTCTACGAGCAGTACTTC. This sequence encodes CSAKTSRTLYEQYF. The chain has TRBV20-1 and TRBJ2-5; TRBD2 aligns across 7 bases. The last part of the DNA fits TRBJ2-7 better; the J call may be wrong. CDR1 is DFQATT, CDR2 SNEGSKA, per germline (reference sequence). The CDR3 is 14 residues long.

The V gene is TRBV29-1, the J gene TRBJ2-7; possible D gene TRBD2, 8 bases. This CDR3 is built from 14 residues. Germline assignment: CDR1 SQVTM and CDR2 ANQGSEA. Trimming stripped 4 bases from V and 4 bases from J, with 17 bases between. The CDR3: CSVAGGSGDYEQYF. CDR3 DNA sequence: TGCAGCGTTGCAGGGGGTAGCGGGGATTACGAGCAGTACTTC.

This clonotype was counted a few times. Relative to the germline gene, one junction end is altered; a read error may explain this. The gene calls are TRBV6-6 and TRBJ2-3; D gene unclear. This CDR3 is built from 11 residues. Germline loops: CDR1 MNHNY, CDR2 SVGAGI (reference sequence). The CDR3 DNA is TGTGCCAGCAATAGCAGAGATACGCAGTATTTT. Protein: CASNSRDTQYF.

V and J are TRBV4-1 and TRBJ2-5; D gene uncertain. CDR1 MGHRA and CDR2 YSYEKL come from the germline V gene. The CDR3 runs to 12 residues. The ends were cut back, 3 bases at V and 13 bases at J, with 15 bases in the middle. CDR3 amino acids: CASSHDYGVPYF. The DNA for the CDR3 is TGCGCCAGCAGCCATGATTATGGGGTACCGTACTTC.

This clonotype was detected once. The chain joins TRBV29-1 to TRBJ2-7, with 7 nucleotides matching TRBD1. The ends lost 4 bases at V and 1 base at J; junction bases unmatched: 10. The V gene's germline CDR1 is SQVTM and CDR2 ANQGSEA. This CDR3 has 15 residues. The CDR3 loop is CSVVLGQSISYEQYF. CDR3 in DNA: TGCAGCGTTGTGTTGGGACAGTCAATATCCTACGAGCAGTACTTC.

Of note for this clonotype: One end of the junction is discordant with germline, which a read error may explain. V gene TRBV20-1 combines with J gene TRBJ2-1, with TRBD1 identical over 7 bases. This CDR3 comprises 11 residues. CDR1 and CDR2 (germline): DFQATT, SNEGSKA (reference sequence). The CDR3 DNA sequence: TGTGGTCAGGGGGTCGGTAATGAGCAGTTCTTC. Translation: CGQGVGNEQFF.

The chain recombines TRBV7-3 with TRBJ2-4; D not resolved. The DNA end is a closer match to TRBJ2-5, so the J assignment may be wrong. This CDR3 has 12 residues. The V gene's germline CDR1 is SGHTA and CDR2 FQGTGA. Written as DNA, the CDR3 is TGTGCCAGCAGCTTCGCCCCAGAGACCCAGTACTTC. It translates to CASSFAPETQYF.

The gene calls are TRBV6-2 or TRBV6-3 and TRBJ2-5, with D perhaps TRBD2 (6 bases). The CDR3 contains 17 residues. Trimming took 7 bases from V and 0 from J, leaving 21 bases between them. Per the germline V gene, CDR1 is MNHEY and CDR2 is SVGEGT. In DNA form, the CDR3 reads TGTGCCAGCATGGAACGGAGGGGCGCCCTGTACCAAGAGACCCAGTACTTC. This encodes CASMERRGALYQETQYF.

This clonotype was found a few times. The CDR3 loop reads CASSQISSEQFF. The CDR3 DNA follows: TGTGCCAGCAGTCAGATTAGCTCTGAGCAGTTCTTC. The chain joins TRBV6-5 to TRBJ2-1; D call uncertain. CDR1 and CDR2 (germline): MNHEY, SVGAGI. V lost 5 bases to trimming and J lost 9 bases, with 11 bases between them. The CDR3 spans 12 residues.

This chain links TRBV6-5 with TRBJ2-5; D gene ambiguous. Germline V gene sequence: CDR1 MNHEY, CDR2 SVGAGI. The length of the CDR3 is 12 residues. The V end lost 7 bases, the J end lost 3 bases, and 9 bases lay between the germline ends. CDR3 in amino acids: CASKVEEETQYF. DNA for the CDR3: TGTGCCAGCAAGGTTGAGGAAGAGACCCAGTACTTC.

This clonotype was counted a few times. The chain recombines TRBV2 with TRBJ2-7; D possibly corresponds to TRBD1 (6 bases). Between the trimmed V and J ends, which lost 1 base and 2 bases, there was a span of 12 bases. The CDR3 contains 15 residues. Germline loops: CDR1 SNHLY, CDR2 FYNNEI. CDR3 residues: CASSEGDTRAYEQYF. The CDR3 DNA reads TGTGCCAGCAGTGAAGGGGACACCAGAGCCTACGAGCAGTACTTC.

The rearrangement links TRBV7-2 to TRBJ2-1; D gene ambiguous. Germline loops: CDR1 SGHTA, CDR2 FQGNSA. The CDR3 contains 15 residues. The germline V and J ends were trimmed by 2 bases and 9 bases, with 17 bases remaining between them. The DNA for the CDR3 is TGTGCCAGCAGCTTAAATCCCACAGTTTTACCTGAGCAGTTCTTC. Translated: CASSLNPTVLPEQFF.